This T cell receptor (beta chain) was profiled in a study of blood T cell repertoires in COVID-19. Study in general: Donors in the United States, Italy and Spain gave samples during acute or convalescent COVID-19.

As handled by the study authors: The authors estimated nucleated cell counts from reference gene primer amplification. The protocol was immunoSEQ multiplex PCR, while the TCRdb copy is restricted to in-frame clones and leaves out a portion. V and J calls and clone size are given by that table; D and trimming were obtained from the DNA. The sample shows just over 650,000 clones, more than 80% of them seen only once. Germline assignment: CDR1 SGHVS and CDR2 FNYEAQ. Unmatched junction bases numbered 21, after V lost 5 bases and J lost 8 bases. This CDR3 region has 18 residues. What was sequenced was peripheral blood. This chain links TRBV7-6 with TRBJ1-2; TRBD1 agrees at 9 bases. The receptor comes from a woman younger than 30 with acute or convalescent COVID-19. For the CDR3, the DNA is TGTGCCAGCAGCGCGGAGTTGGGGACAGGGAACACCCTCCGGGGCTACACCTTC. Amino acids: CASSAELGTGNTLRGYTF.